The source of this T cell receptor (beta chain) is a study of blood T cell repertoires in COVID-19. In the study overall: Specimens from acute and convalescent COVID-19 originated in the United States, Italy and Spain. T cells, B-cell-depleted T cells, or PBMCs provided the cDNA or gDNA that served as material.

In the source study's methods: Amplification with reference gene primers provided the estimates of nucleated cell counts. The repertoire was sequenced with immunoSEQ multiplex PCR; TCRdb's copy has only in-frame clones and lacks some. Clone size and the V and J calls come from that table; the DNA yielded D and trimming. This sample carries about 140,000 clones, 87% of them seen once, and the ten largest clones take around 5%. V shed 6 bases and J 5 bases; nucleotides not matched to a gene: 5. Per germline, CDR1 WSHSY and CDR2 SAAADI. The CDR3 is 13 amino acids. The specimen was peripheral blood. The TCR comes from a human donor in a cohort sampled during active COVID-19. V usage is TRBV10-2 and J usage is TRBJ2-5, with 8 bases lining up with TRBD2. CDR3 in DNA: TGCGCCAGCAGGGAGACTAGCGAGGAGACCCAGTACTTC. It is translated as CASRETSEETQYF.